This TCR beta chain was identified during a study of T cells in localized non-small cell lung cancer. General study findings and limits: Uninvolved adjacent lung had the highest recorded T cell clonality, with tumor below it.

Germline V gives CDR1 SNHLY, CDR2 FYNNEI. Trimming removed 4 bases at V and 5 bases at J, with 20 bases between. The CDR3 is made up of 16 amino acids. Using immunoSEQ multiplex PCR, the repertoire was profiled, and TCRdb retains in-frame clones only, with some absent. The sample holds 55,000 to 75,000 clones, 70% to 90% seen once. With regard to this clone: The antigen remains undetermined.

The TCR was taken from a male donor at least 60 years old with stage III squamous cell lung carcinoma. The chain is built from TRBV2 and TRBJ2-5, with no clear D. The material was peripheral blood, obtained before any cancer treatment. CDR3 amino acids: CASSAPQRAMGETQYF. The CDR3 DNA reads as TGTGCCAGCAGTGCCCCTCAACGAGCGATGGGCGAGACCCAGTACTTC.